A selection of T cell receptor beta chains follows, all from one sample in a study of cytomegalovirus exposure and HLA in healthy donors. Assay: immunoSEQ multiplex PCR; the TCRdb copy retains only in-frame clones and omits some. The top ten hold 1.4% of the sample, which has 150,000 to 200,000 clones, over 70% seen once. The sequenced material came from PBMCs. These receptors were obtained from a woman aged 25 to 39 in good health and CMV-seropositive. Each CDR3 is given with its conserved first and last residue. The D gene is left open where the match is weak. Rows may omit the clone size; those that give it use once, few, many or a size class.

abundance: few
j_gene: TRBJ2-1
v_gene: TRBV27
d_gene: TRBD1
CDR3aa: CASGIQGASNEQFF
CDR3nt: TGTGCCAGCGGGATCCAGGGGGCTTCCAATGAGCAGTTCTTC

abundance: -
j_gene: TRBJ2-7
v_gene: TRBV7-2
d_gene: -
CDR3aa: CASSSQQLAGNEQYF
CDR3nt: TGTGCCAGCAGCTCCCAGCAGCTCGCGGGGAACGAGCAGTACTTC

abundance: -
j_gene: TRBJ2-5
v_gene: TRBV5-4
d_gene: TRBD1
CDR3aa: CASSFGQEGTGGEETQYF
CDR3nt: TGTGCCAGCAGCTTCGGTCAGGAAGGGACAGGGGGCGAGGAGACCCAGTACTTC

abundance: once
j_gene: TRBJ2-4
v_gene: TRBV28
d_gene: TRBD2
CDR3aa: CASSWTSGTDIQYF
CDR3nt: TGTGCCAGCAGTTGGACTAGCGGGACGGACATTCAGTACTTC

abundance: -
j_gene: TRBJ2-2
v_gene: TRBV2
d_gene: -
CDR3aa: CASRGSGELFF
CDR3nt: TGTGCCAGCAGGGGCTCCGGGGAGCTGTTTTTT

abundance: -
j_gene: TRBJ1-1
v_gene: TRBV18
d_gene: -
CDR3aa: CASSRPVGGMPEAFF
CDR3nt: TGTGCCAGCTCCCGACCGGTGGGGGGGATGCCTGAAGCTTTCTTT

abundance: few
j_gene: TRBJ2-7
v_gene: TRBV11-2
d_gene: -
CDR3aa: CASSLPGPGEQYF
CDR3nt: TGTGCCAGCAGCTTGCCAGGGCCAGGCGAGCAGTACTTC

abundance: -
j_gene: TRBJ2-2
v_gene: TRBV5-8
d_gene: -
CDR3aa: CASSLEGGLNTGELFF
CDR3nt: TGTGCCAGCAGCTTAGAGGGAGGCTTGAACACCGGGGAGCTGTTTTTT

abundance: -
j_gene: TRBJ2-7
v_gene: TRBV30
d_gene: -
CDR3aa: CAWSEGIEYEQYF
CDR3nt: TGTGCCTGGAGTGAGGGGATCGAATACGAGCAGTACTTC

abundance: once
j_gene: TRBJ2-3
v_gene: TRBV7-2
d_gene: TRBD2
CDR3aa: CASSQWVAGGADTQYF
CDR3nt: TGTGCCAGCAGCCAGTGGGTAGCGGGAGGAGCAGATACGCAGTATTTT

abundance: -
j_gene: TRBJ2-3
v_gene: TRBV5-6
d_gene: -
CDR3aa: CASSPLGSGKASTDTQYF
CDR3nt: TGTGCCAGCAGCCCCCTCGGGTCGGGGAAGGCGAGCACAGATACGCAGTATTTT

abundance: -
j_gene: TRBJ2-1
v_gene: TRBV6-5
d_gene: -
CDR3aa: CASSYSNYYNEQFF
CDR3nt: TGTGCCAGCAGTTACTCGAACTACTACAATGAGCAGTTCTTC

abundance: -
j_gene: TRBJ2-7
v_gene: TRBV6-1
d_gene: TRBD2
CDR3aa: CASSEPSAGGFYEQYF
CDR3nt: TGTGCCAGCAGTGAGCCCTCTGCGGGAGGGTTCTACGAGCAGTACTTC

abundance: -
j_gene: TRBJ2-2
v_gene: TRBV27
d_gene: -
CDR3aa: CASSFSENTGELFF
CDR3nt: TGTGCCAGCAGTTTTAGCGAGAACACCGGGGAGCTGTTTTTT

abundance: -
j_gene: TRBJ2-1
v_gene: TRBV5-1
d_gene: TRBD2
CDR3aa: CASSFLAGSSYNEQFF
CDR3nt: TGCGCCAGCAGCTTCTTAGCGGGTAGCTCCTACAATGAGCAGTTCTTC

abundance: -
j_gene: TRBJ2-5
v_gene: TRBV9
d_gene: TRBD2
CDR3aa: CASSQRGKQETQYF
CDR3nt: TGTGCCAGCAGCCAGCGGGGTAAACAAGAGACCCAGTACTTC

abundance: -
j_gene: TRBJ1-4
v_gene: TRBV5-5
d_gene: -
CDR3aa: CASSDGVTRGEKLFF
CDR3nt: TGTGCCAGCAGCGACGGGGTGACGAGAGGGGAAAAACTGTTTTTT

abundance: -
j_gene: TRBJ2-7
v_gene: TRBV28
d_gene: -
CDR3aa: CASSSPSGDLYEQYF
CDR3nt: TGTGCCAGCAGTTCCCCCTCCGGGGATCTCTACGAGCAGTACTTC

abundance: -
j_gene: TRBJ2-7
v_gene: TRBV28
d_gene: TRBD2
CDR3aa: CASSLWASGRYEQYF
CDR3nt: TGTGCCAGCAGTTTATGGGCTAGCGGGAGGTATGAGCAGTACTTC

abundance: -
j_gene: TRBJ2-5
v_gene: TRBV25-1
d_gene: -
CDR3aa: CASSAPLPQETQYF
CDR3nt: TGTGCCAGCAGTGCCCCCCTCCCGCAAGAGACCCAGTACTTC

abundance: -
j_gene: TRBJ1-5
v_gene: TRBV30
d_gene: -
CDR3aa: CAWNTYLGDQPQHF
CDR3nt: TGTGCCTGGAATACGTATCTAGGGGATCAGCCCCAGCATTTT

abundance: -
j_gene: TRBJ2-7
v_gene: TRBV29-1
d_gene: TRBD2
CDR3aa: CSVSSGRGGEQYF
CDR3nt: TGCAGCGTCAGTAGCGGGAGAGGAGGAGAGCAGTACTTC

abundance: -
j_gene: TRBJ2-1
v_gene: TRBV5-1
d_gene: TRBD1
CDR3aa: CASSLTGEDYNEQFF
CDR3nt: TGCGCCAGCAGCTTAACAGGGGAAGACTACAATGAGCAGTTCTTC

abundance: -
j_gene: TRBJ2-3
v_gene: TRBV28
d_gene: TRBD2
CDR3aa: CASSPRLAGGPNTQYF
CDR3nt: TGTGCCAGCAGTCCAAGACTAGCGGGAGGGCCCAATACGCAGTATTTT

abundance: -
j_gene: TRBJ1-2
v_gene: TRBV28
d_gene: -
CDR3aa: CASSRSGLDGYTF
CDR3nt: TGTGCCAGCAGCCGAAGTGGGCTGGATGGCTACACCTTC

abundance: -
j_gene: TRBJ2-1
v_gene: TRBV27
d_gene: -
CDR3aa: CASTLLGSPYNEQFF
CDR3nt: TGTGCCAGCACCCTCCTCGGGAGCCCCTACAATGAGCAGTTCTTC

abundance: -
j_gene: TRBJ1-1
v_gene: TRBV2
d_gene: -
CDR3aa: CASSSLLGGGTEAFF
CDR3nt: TGTGCCAGCAGCTCCTTACTAGGGGGTGGCACTGAAGCTTTCTTT

abundance: -
j_gene: TRBJ1-2
v_gene: TRBV29-1
d_gene: -
CDR3aa: CSGEVGYTF
CDR3nt: TGCAGCGGGGAGGTTGGCTACACCTTC

abundance: -
j_gene: TRBJ1-1
v_gene: TRBV2
d_gene: TRBD1
CDR3aa: CASSGTGGTRREAFF
CDR3nt: TGTGCCAGCAGCGGGACAGGGGGGACCCGGAGGGAAGCTTTCTTT

abundance: -
j_gene: TRBJ1-3
v_gene: TRBV6-6
d_gene: TRBD1
CDR3aa: CASSQTGDSGNTIYF
CDR3nt: TGTGCCAGCAGCCAGACAGGGGACTCTGGAAACACCATATATTTT

abundance: -
j_gene: TRBJ1-1
v_gene: TRBV28
d_gene: TRBD1
CDR3aa: CASSPAGAGTALQNTEAFF
CDR3nt: TGTGCCAGCAGCCCGGCGGGCGCCGGGACAGCCCTCCAGAACACTGAAGCTTTCTTT

abundance: -
j_gene: TRBJ1-2
v_gene: TRBV28
d_gene: TRBD1
CDR3aa: CASSWGQGNYGYTF
CDR3nt: TGTGCCAGCAGTTGGGGACAGGGTAACTATGGCTACACCTTC

abundance: -
j_gene: TRBJ2-5
v_gene: TRBV11-1
d_gene: TRBD2
CDR3aa: CASSSALGSGRRGGETQYF
CDR3nt: TGTGCCAGCAGCTCTGCCCTTGGAAGCGGGAGGCGGGGGGGAGAGACCCAGTACTTC